A single sample gave rise to the 3 T cell receptor beta chains below, sequenced in a study of patients and donors after allogeneic stem cell transplantation (dated by TCRdb to about 2020). To prepare the library, RT-PCR was applied. Instrument on record: NextSeq 550. TCRdb ran its own pipeline on the public reads, namely fastp trimming at Q25 and MiXCR clone calling, and kept in-frame beta chains. Rows with one shared CDR3 protein collapse into an entry with the most common genes and DNA. For this sample there are roughly 880,000 distinct CDR3 sequences; about 20% appear just once. The top ten constitute around 6% of the sample. The source material was blood, either unsorted or a sorted T cell fraction (not recorded which). These receptors were collected from a human donor who was either an allogeneic HSCT recipient or a stem cell or donor lymphocyte infusion donor (not recorded which). It is not recorded whose cells these are; they may come from a transplant donor.

This chain uses TRBV9 with TRBJ1-1; TRBD1 is a possible D gene (6 bases). V dropped 0 bases and J dropped 4 bases, with 7 bases sitting between them. Germline V lookup: CDR1 SGDLS, CDR2 YYNGEE. CDR3 length equals 13 residues. The CDR3: CASSVVRGTEAFF. In nucleotides, the CDR3 is TGTGCCAGCAGCGTAGTCAGGGGCACTGAAGCTTTCTTT.

The chain is built from TRBV7-2 and TRBJ2-3; the match to TRBD2 covers 7 bases. This CDR3 is 13 amino acids long. Germline V gene data show CDR1 as SGHTA and CDR2 as FQGNSA. J lost 1 base, V lost 8 bases, and 3 bases had no gene match. CDR3 sequence: CASYRGGTDTQYF. The CDR3 DNA sequence: TGTGCCAGCTATCGGGGGGGCACAGATACGCAGTATTTT.

The chain links TRBV20-1 to TRBJ2-7, with unresolved D. V lost 3 bases to trimming and J lost 6 bases, with 6 bases between them. The CDR3 covers 10 residues. Germline-derived CDR1 and CDR2 are DFQATT and SNEGSKA (reference sequence). CDR3 loop: CSARLGEQYF. The CDR3 nucleotides are TGCAGTGCTAGGCTCGGCGAGCAGTACTTC.